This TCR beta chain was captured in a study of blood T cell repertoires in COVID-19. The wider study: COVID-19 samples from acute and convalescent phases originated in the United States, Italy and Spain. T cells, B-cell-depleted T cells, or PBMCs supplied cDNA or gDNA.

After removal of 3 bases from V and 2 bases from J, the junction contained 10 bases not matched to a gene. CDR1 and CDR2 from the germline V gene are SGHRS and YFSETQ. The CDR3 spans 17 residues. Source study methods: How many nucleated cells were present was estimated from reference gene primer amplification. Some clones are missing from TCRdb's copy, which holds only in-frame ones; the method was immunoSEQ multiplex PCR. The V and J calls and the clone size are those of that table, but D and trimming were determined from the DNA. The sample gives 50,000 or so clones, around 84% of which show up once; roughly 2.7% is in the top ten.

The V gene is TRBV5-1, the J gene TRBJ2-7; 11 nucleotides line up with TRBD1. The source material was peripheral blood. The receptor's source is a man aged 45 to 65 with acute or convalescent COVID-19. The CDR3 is CASSSDRAGQGAYEQYF. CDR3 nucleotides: TGCGCCAGCAGCTCGGATCGGGCGGGACAGGGGGCCTACGAGCAGTACTTC.